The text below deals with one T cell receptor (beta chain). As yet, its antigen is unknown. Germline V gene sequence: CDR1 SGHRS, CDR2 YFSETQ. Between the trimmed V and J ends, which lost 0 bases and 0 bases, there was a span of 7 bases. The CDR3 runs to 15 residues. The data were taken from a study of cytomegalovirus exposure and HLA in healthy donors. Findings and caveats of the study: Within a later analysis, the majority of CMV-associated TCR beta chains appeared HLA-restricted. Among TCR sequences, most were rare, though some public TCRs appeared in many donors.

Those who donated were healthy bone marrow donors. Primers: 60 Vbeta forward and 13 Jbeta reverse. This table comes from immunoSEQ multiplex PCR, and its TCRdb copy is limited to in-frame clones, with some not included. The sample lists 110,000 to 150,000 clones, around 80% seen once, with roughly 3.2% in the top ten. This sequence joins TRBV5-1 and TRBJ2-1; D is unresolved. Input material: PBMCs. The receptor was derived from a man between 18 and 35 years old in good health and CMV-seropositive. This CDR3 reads CASSLGDSSYNEQFF. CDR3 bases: TGCGCCAGCAGCTTGGGCGATAGCTCCTACAATGAGCAGTTCTTC. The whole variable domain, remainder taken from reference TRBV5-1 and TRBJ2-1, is KAGVTQTPRYLIKTRGQQVTLSCSPISGHRSVSWYQQTPGQGLQFLFEYFSETQRNKGNFPGRFSGRQFSNSRSEMNVSTLELGDSALYLCASSLGDSSYNEQFFGPGTRLTVL.